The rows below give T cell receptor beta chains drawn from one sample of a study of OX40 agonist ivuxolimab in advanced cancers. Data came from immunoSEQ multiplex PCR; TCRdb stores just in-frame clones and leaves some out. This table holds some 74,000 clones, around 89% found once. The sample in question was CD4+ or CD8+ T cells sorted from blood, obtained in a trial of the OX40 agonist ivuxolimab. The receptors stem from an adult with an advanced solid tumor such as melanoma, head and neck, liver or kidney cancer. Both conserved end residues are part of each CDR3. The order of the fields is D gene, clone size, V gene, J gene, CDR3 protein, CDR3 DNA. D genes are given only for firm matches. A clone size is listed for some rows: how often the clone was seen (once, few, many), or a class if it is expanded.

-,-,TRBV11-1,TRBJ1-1,CASSHPGNTEAFF,TGTGCCAGCAGCCATCCGGGAAACACTGAAGCTTTCTTT
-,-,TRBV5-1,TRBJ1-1,CASSSSVMIDTEAFF,TGCGCCAGCAGCTCCTCAGTGATGATTGACACTGAAGCTTTCTTT
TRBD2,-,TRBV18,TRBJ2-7,CASSPGTSGSRGQYF,TGTGCCAGCTCCCCCGGGACTAGCGGGAGTCGCGGGCAGTACTTC
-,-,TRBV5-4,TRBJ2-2,CASTLDKNTGELFF,TGTGCCAGCACTCTAGACAAGAACACCGGGGAGCTGTTTTTT
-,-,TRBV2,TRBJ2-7,CASSGLSSYEQYF,TGTGCCAGCAGTGGACTCAGCTCCTACGAGCAGTACTTC
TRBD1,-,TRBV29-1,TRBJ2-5,CSVADRVVVETQYF,TGCAGCGTGGCAGACAGGGTGGTCGTGGAGACCCAGTACTTC
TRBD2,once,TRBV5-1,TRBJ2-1,CASSRLTSDEQFF,TGCGCCAGCAGTAGGCTCACTAGCGATGAGCAGTTCTTC
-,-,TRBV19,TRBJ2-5,CASSIDGGTRETQYF,TGTGCCAGTAGTATAGACGGAGGAACCAGAGAGACCCAGTACTTC
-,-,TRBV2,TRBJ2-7,CASSPGVRGEQYF,TGTGCCAGCAGCCCCGGGGTTAGGGGCGAGCAGTACTTC
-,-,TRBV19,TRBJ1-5,CASSISGFGNQPQHF,TGTGCCAGTAGTATATCGGGTTTCGGAAATCAGCCCCAGCATTTT
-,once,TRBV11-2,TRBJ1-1,CASSPDGGLATEAFF,TGTGCCAGCAGCCCTGATGGAGGATTGGCCACTGAAGCTTTCTTT
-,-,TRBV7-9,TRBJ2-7,CASRSTDYEQYF,TGTGCCAGCAGATCCACCGACTACGAGCAGTACTTC
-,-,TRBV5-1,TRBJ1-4,CASSLAGALNEKLFF,TGCGCCAGCAGCTTGGCAGGGGCGCTTAATGAAAAACTGTTTTTT
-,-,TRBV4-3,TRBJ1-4,CASSQEFTGFNEKLFF,TGCGCCAGCAGCCAAGAATTCACCGGGTTTAATGAAAAACTGTTTTTT
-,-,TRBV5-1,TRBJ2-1,CASTQDGYNEQFF,TGCGCCAGCACTCAGGATGGCTACAATGAGCAGTTCTTC
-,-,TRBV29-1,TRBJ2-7,CSVEGPGGYPEQYF,TGCAGCGTTGAAGGTCCAGGAGGCTACCCCGAGCAGTACTTC
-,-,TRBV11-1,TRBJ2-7,CASRADMGPHEQYF,TGTGCCAGCAGAGCCGACATGGGGCCCCACGAGCAGTACTTC
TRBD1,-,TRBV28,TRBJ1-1,CASSLFPGQGTQSTEAFF,TGTGCCAGCAGTTTATTTCCGGGACAGGGTACACAATCGACTGAAGCTTTCTTT
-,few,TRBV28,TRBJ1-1,CASISLRGAFF,TGTGCCAGCATCTCACTTAGGGGAGCTTTCTTT
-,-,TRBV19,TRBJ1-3,CASTRDSRDTIYF,TGTGCCAGTACCCGAGACAGCCGGGACACCATATATTTT
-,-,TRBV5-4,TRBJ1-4,CASSLSGGTNEKLFF,TGTGCCAGCAGCTTGTCCGGGGGAACTAATGAAAAACTGTTTTTT
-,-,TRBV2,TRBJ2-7,CATLMDRNEQYF,TGTGCCACCCTGATGGACAGAAACGAGCAGTACTTC
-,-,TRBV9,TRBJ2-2,CASSVSRGELFF,TGTGCCAGCAGCGTAAGCAGGGGGGAGCTGTTTTTT
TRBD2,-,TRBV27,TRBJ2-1,CASKEIAGWGNEQFF,TGTGCCAGCAAAGAGATAGCGGGATGGGGCAATGAGCAGTTCTTC
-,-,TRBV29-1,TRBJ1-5,CSVDLVSNQPQHF,TGCAGCGTTGATCTAGTTAGCAATCAGCCCCAGCATTTT